The present T cell receptor (beta chain) was sequenced within a study of regulatory T cells in long-lasting Graves disease. Findings and limits, study-wide: TRBV28, TRBJ1-2 and TRBJ2-5 were favored in persistent disease.

The sample's time point: newly diagnosed GD, antithyroid drugs for less than 3 months. Following extraction of RNA from PBMCs, that RNA was used to make the TCR library. Graves' disease diagnosis relied on American Thyroid Association guidelines. The CDR3 runs to 13 residues. With 2 bases removed from V and 13 bases from J, the gap between germline ends came to 15 bases. This clonotype was counted at least ten times. What it binds is not known. For TCR beta, libraries came from iRepertoire HTBI primers and Arm-PCR of CDR3 regions. TCRdb redid the calling of the multiplex PCR reads with MiXCR, one entry per CDR3 protein. Altogether around 400,000 distinct CDR3 sequences are present, about 15% being singletons, with the ten largest covering roughly 7.7%. In addition, the sample was reused for a study of T cells in Graves' hyperthyroidism and ophthalmopathy. According to that study: A first-round RT-PCR of the TCR CDR3 used the HTBI primer set.

This sequence was found in a woman aged 40 to 49 with Graves disease. The sample in question was peripheral blood mononuclear cells (PBMCs), obtained at new diagnosis, from a patient treated with antithyroid drugs. This chain joins TRBV12-3 or TRBV12-4 and TRBJ2-1; D is unclear. As DNA, the CDR3 is TGTGCCAGCAGTTTAACCTCCATTACCCCCCAGTTCTTC. It specifies CASSLTSITPQFF.